Presented here are 8 T cell receptor beta chains from one specimen sequenced in a study of blood T cells in healthy people across ages. Then a second PCR, running about 6 to 12 cycles, was carried out with a sample-barcoded 5' primer and a J-beta primer mix. TCRdb analysed the 5' RACE reads with MiXCR anew, one entry per CDR3 protein. This table holds 1.4 million or so distinct CDR3 sequences, 35% to 45% found once. The sequenced material came from blood. These receptors were collected from a woman aged 18 to 35 in good health.

The chain links TRBV12-3 or TRBV12-4 to TRBJ2-5; maybe TRBD2 (5 bases). Trimming took 5 bases from V and 2 from J, leaving 12 bases between them. The CDR3 extends over 14 amino acids. CDR3 residues: CASSPLGEQETQYF. The CDR3 nucleotides read TGTGCCAGCAGTCCACTAGGTGAACAAGAGACCCAGTACTTC.

CDR3 sequence reads: CASSEKASGGANEQFF. CDR3 nucleotide sequence: TGTGCCAGCAGTGAAAAGGCTAGCGGGGGGGCAAATGAGCAGTTCTTC. The V gene is TRBV6-1, the J gene TRBJ2-1; 12 nucleotides agree with TRBD2. After removal of 2 bases from V and 7 bases from J, the junction contained 6 bases not matched to a gene. Germline V gives CDR1 MNHNS, CDR2 SASEGT. The CDR3 sequence is 16 residues long.

This clonotype appeared a single time. The chain has TRBV6-6 and TRBJ2-7; D gene ambiguous. The V end was cut by 5 bases, the J end by 2 bases, with 10 bases between. The CDR3 loop spans 13 amino acids. Germline V gene sequence: CDR1 MNHNY, CDR2 SVGAGI (reference sequence). CDR3 nucleotides: TGTGCCAGCAGTGAGAATCTGGCCTACGAGCAGTACTTC. The encoded protein is CASSENLAYEQYF.

This chain connects TRBV29-1 to TRBJ1-1; TRBD1 matches at 9 bases. CDR3 size: 12 residues. Trimming cost V 7 bases and J 6 bases; bases outside gene matches: 6. CDR1 and CDR2 (germline): SQVTM, ANQGSEA. The CDR3 region has the DNA TGCAGCGCTGCCCGGGACAGGGCTGAAGCTTTCTTT. Protein sequence: CSAARDRAEAFF. Looking up the rest from reference TRBV29-1 and TRBJ1-1 gives the full variable domain: SAVISQKPSRDICQRGTSLTIQCQVDSQVTMMFWYRQQPGQSLTLIATANQGSEATYESGFVIDKFPISRPNLTFSTLTVSNMSPEDSSIYLCSAARDRAEAFFGQGTRLTVV.

The chain has TRBV9 and TRBJ2-1; TRBD2 aligns across 8 bases. Germline trimming cut 10 bases from V and 6 bases from J; bases unmatched to any gene: 24. CDR1 and CDR2 from the germline V gene are SGDLS and YYNGEE. CDR3 length: 18 amino acids. The CDR3 DNA reads as TGTGCCGACGACGAGGGACGGAATGGGACTAGTCTATCCAATGAGCAGTTCTTC. It encodes CADDEGRNGTSLSNEQFF.

The chain has TRBV5-1 and TRBJ2-6; D remains ambiguous. V shed 4 bases and J shed 0 bases, with 17 bases lying between them. Germline assignment: CDR1 SGHRS and CDR2 YFSETQ. The CDR3 consists of 18 residues. Here the CDR3 reads CASSRENSLLSGANVLTF. In DNA, the CDR3 is TGCGCCAGCAGCCGCGAAAACAGCCTTCTCTCTGGGGCCAACGTCCTGACTTTC.

The sample holds a few counts of this clonotype. V and J are TRBV20-1 and TRBJ2-1; TRBD1 agrees at 8 bases. The germline V gene has CDR1 DFQATT and CDR2 SNEGSKA (reference sequence). The J segment lost 0 bases and the V segment lost 6 bases, leaving 4 bases of the junction unmatched. The CDR3 runs 14 residues. The CDR3, as DNA: TGCAGTGCCTCGACAGGGGTCTCCTACAATGAGCAGTTCTTC. Translation: CSASTGVSYNEQFF.

The chain links TRBV27 to TRBJ2-4; possible D gene TRBD2, 6 bases. The J call is in doubt because the DNA end fits TRBJ2-7 better. The CDR3 extends over 14 amino acids. Germline V gene sequence: CDR1 MNHEY, CDR2 SMNVEV (reference sequence). CDR3 region: CASSVKGEVYEQYF. In DNA, the CDR3 is TGTGCCAGCAGTGTGAAAGGGGAGGTCTACGAGCAGTACTTC.